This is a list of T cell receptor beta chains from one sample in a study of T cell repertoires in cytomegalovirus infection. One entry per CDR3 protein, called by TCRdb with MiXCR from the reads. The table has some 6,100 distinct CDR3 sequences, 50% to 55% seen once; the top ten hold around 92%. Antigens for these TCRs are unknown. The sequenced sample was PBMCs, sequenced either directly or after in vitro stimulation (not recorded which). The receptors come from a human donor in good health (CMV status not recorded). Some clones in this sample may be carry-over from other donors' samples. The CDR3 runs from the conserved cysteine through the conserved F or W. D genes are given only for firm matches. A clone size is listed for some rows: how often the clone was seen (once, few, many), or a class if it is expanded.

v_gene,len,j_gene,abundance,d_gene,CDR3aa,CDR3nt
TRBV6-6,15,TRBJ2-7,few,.,CASSYPKPGNHEQYF,TGTGCCAGCAGTTACCCGAAACCAGGGAACCACGAGCAGTACTTC
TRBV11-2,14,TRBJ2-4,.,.,CASSSRLAKNIQYF,TGTGCCAGCAGCTCTCGACTAGCCAAAAACATTCAGTACTTC
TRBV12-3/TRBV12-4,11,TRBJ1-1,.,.,CASSFSGGAFF,TGTGCCAGCAGTTTTAGTGGGGGAGCTTTCTTT
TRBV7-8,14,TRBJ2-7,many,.,CASILDTPGYEQYF,TGTGCCAGCATCTTGGACACCCCTGGCTACGAGCAGTACTTC
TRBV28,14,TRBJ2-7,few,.,CASTSTQLDYEQYF,TGTGCCAGCACTAGCACACAACTAGACTACGAGCAGTACTTC
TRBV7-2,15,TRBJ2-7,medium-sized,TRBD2,CASSLIAGGAYEQYF,TGTGCCAGCAGCTTAATAGCGGGAGGAGCCTACGAGCAGTACTTC
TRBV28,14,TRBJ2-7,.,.,CASRRGWQDYEQYF,TGTGCCAGCAGGAGGGGCTGGCAGGACTACGAGCAGTACTTC
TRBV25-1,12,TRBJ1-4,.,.,CASWRGQEKLFF,TGTGCCAGCTGGCGCGGTCAAGAAAAACTCTTTTTT
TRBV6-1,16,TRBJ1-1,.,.,CASSERDPTGLDEAFF,TGTGCCAGCAGTGAAAGGGACCCTACAGGGTTGGATGAAGCTTTCTTT
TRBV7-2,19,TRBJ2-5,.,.,CASSLRGAIVRPEGAPQYF,TGTGCCAGCAGCTTAAGAGGAGCTATCGTTAGACCCGAAGGGGCGCCCCAGTACTTC
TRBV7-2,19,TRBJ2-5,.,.,CASSLRGAIWRPEGDPQYF,TGTGCCAGCAGCTTAAGAGGAGCTATCTGGAGACCCGAAGGGGATCCCCAGTACTTC
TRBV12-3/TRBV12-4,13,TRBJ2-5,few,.,CASSFTWEETQYF,TGTGCCAGCAGTTTTACATGGGAAGAGACCCAGTACTTC
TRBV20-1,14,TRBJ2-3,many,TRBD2,CSAETSGSTDTQYF,TGCAGTGCCGAAACTAGCGGGAGTACAGATACGCAGTATTTT
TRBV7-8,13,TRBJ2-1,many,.,CASSPDGRGEQFF,TGTGCCAGCAGCCCCGATGGACGGGGTGAGCAGTTCTTC
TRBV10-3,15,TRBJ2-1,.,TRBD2,CAISLQLAGDNEQFF,TGTGCCATCAGCTTACAACTAGCGGGAGACAATGAGCAGTTCTTC
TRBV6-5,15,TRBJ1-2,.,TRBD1,CASSAQGQGALGYTF,TGTGCCAGCAGCGCCCAGGGACAGGGGGCGCTTGGCTACACCTTC
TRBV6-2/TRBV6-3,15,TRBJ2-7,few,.,CASSPGSGATYEQYF,TGTGCCAGCAGCCCCGGTTCGGGGGCGACTTACGAGCAGTACTTC
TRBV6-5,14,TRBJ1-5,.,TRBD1,CASLMGQKNQPHHF,TGTGCCAGCCTCATGGGACAGAAGAATCAGCCCCATCATTTT